A selection of T cell receptor beta chains follows, all from one sample in a study of blood T cell repertoires in COVID-19. Sequenced by immunoSEQ multiplex PCR; TCRdb stores in-frame clones only, minus some. The sample records 300,000 to 350,000 clones, roughly 87% being singletons. Input material: PBMCs or T cells enriched from blood (not recorded which). These receptors were taken from a woman aged 30 to 39 who had recovered from COVID-19. The CDR3 runs from the conserved cysteine through the conserved F or W. D genes are given only for firm matches. A clone size is listed for some rows: how often the clone was seen (once, few, many), or a class if it is expanded.

D	size	V	J	length	CDR3	DNA
.	few	TRBV28	TRBJ2-6	12	CASSSLNNVLTF	TGTGCCAGCAGTTCCTTAAACAACGTCCTGACTTTC
.	.	TRBV18	TRBJ1-1	13	CASSPNQYTEAFF	TGTGCCAGCTCACCGAATCAGTACACTGAAGCTTTCTTT
.	.	TRBV13	TRBJ2-7	15	CASSLVVGGSYEQYF	TGTGCCAGCAGCTTAGTTGTAGGGGGCTCCTACGAGCAGTACTTC
TRBD1	.	TRBV7-8	TRBJ1-4	15	CASSLGQGHNEKLFF	TGTGCCAGCAGCTTGGGACAGGGTCACAATGAAAAACTGTTTTTT
.	.	TRBV18	TRBJ1-1	14	CASSPGEMNTEAFF	TGTGCCAGCTCCCCCGGGGAGATGAACACTGAAGCTTTCTTT
.	.	TRBV11-3	TRBJ2-2	14	CASSLQGNTGELFF	TGTGCCAGCAGCTTGCAGGGGAACACCGGGGAGCTGTTTTTT
TRBD1	.	TRBV15	TRBJ2-3	15	CATSRGTGAADTQYF	TGTGCCACCAGCAGGGGGACAGGGGCGGCGGATACGCAGTATTTT
TRBD1	.	TRBV5-6	TRBJ2-1	14	CASSSRTGWSEQFF	TGTGCCAGCAGCTCTAGGACAGGGTGGAGTGAGCAGTTCTTC
.	.	TRBV7-9	TRBJ1-1	13	CASSLGLAVEAFF	TGTGCCAGCAGCTTAGGTTTGGCCGTTGAAGCTTTCTTT
TRBD1	.	TRBV5-1	TRBJ1-3	15	CASSPQGASGNTIYF	TGCGCCAGCAGCCCACAGGGGGCATCTGGAAACACCATATATTTT
.	.	TRBV19	TRBJ1-4	16	CASSKLPPGANEKLFF	TGTGCCAGTAGCAAACTTCCACCTGGAGCTAATGAAAAACTGTTTTTT
.	once	TRBV7-2	TRBJ1-4	15	CASSGQGIANEKLFF	TGTGCCAGCAGCGGTCAGGGAATCGCTAATGAAAAACTGTTTTTT
TRBD2	.	TRBV6-1	TRBJ2-3	21	CASSESSGGAGVSFSTDTQYF	TGTGCCAGCAGTGAATCGTCCGGCGGGGCGGGGGTCTCGTTTAGCACAGATACGCAGTATTTT
TRBD1	few	TRBV5-1	TRBJ2-7	13	CASSLQGTYEQYF	TGCGCCAGCAGCTTACAGGGGACCTACGAGCAGTACTTC
.	.	TRBV12-3/TRBV12-4	TRBJ1-2	11	CASSFRVGYTF	TGTGCCAGCAGTTTTAGAGTTGGCTACACCTTC
.	.	TRBV3-1/TRBV3-2	TRBJ1-4	14	CASSLNSQNEKLFF	TGTGCCAGCAGCCTGAACAGCCAAAATGAAAAACTGTTTTTT
.	.	TRBV28	TRBJ1-3	15	CASSFGGYSGNTIYF	TGTGCCAGCAGTTTTGGCGGGTACTCTGGAAACACCATATATTTT
.	.	TRBV7-6	TRBJ2-5	18	CASSLFSPGASDQETQYF	TGTGCCAGCAGCTTATTTTCCCCCGGGGCTAGCGACCAAGAGACCCAGTACTTC